This entry describes one T cell receptor (beta chain). Antigen specificity is unknown. The data stem from a study of PD-1 blockade in mismatch repair-deficient tumors. As for the study in general: Patients had some twelve mismatch repair-deficient cancer types, all previously treated and progressing. Study results and limitations: Tumor-resident clones, often absent from pretreatment blood, expanded after pembrolizumab and then contracted.

Trimming removed 7 bases from V and 5 bases from J; junction bases left unmatched: 7. The CDR3 covers 13 residues. CDR1 and CDR2 from the germline V gene are MNHNS and SASEGT. Clones were read by immunoSEQ multiplex PCR, and TCRdb kept only the in-frame ones, dropping some. The sample records about 120,000 clones, about nine tenths being singletons. Every patient had mismatch repair deficiency by PCR or immunohistochemistry. Material: peripheral blood, obtained just over 70 weeks after starting pembrolizumab. V gene TRBV6-1 combines with J gene TRBJ2-5, with 7 bases aligning to TRBD1. This TCR derives from an adult with mismatch repair-deficient cancer. In DNA, the CDR3 is TGTGCCAGCATCGAGGGGGCGCGGGAGACCCAGTACTTC. Its protein product is CASIEGARETQYF.